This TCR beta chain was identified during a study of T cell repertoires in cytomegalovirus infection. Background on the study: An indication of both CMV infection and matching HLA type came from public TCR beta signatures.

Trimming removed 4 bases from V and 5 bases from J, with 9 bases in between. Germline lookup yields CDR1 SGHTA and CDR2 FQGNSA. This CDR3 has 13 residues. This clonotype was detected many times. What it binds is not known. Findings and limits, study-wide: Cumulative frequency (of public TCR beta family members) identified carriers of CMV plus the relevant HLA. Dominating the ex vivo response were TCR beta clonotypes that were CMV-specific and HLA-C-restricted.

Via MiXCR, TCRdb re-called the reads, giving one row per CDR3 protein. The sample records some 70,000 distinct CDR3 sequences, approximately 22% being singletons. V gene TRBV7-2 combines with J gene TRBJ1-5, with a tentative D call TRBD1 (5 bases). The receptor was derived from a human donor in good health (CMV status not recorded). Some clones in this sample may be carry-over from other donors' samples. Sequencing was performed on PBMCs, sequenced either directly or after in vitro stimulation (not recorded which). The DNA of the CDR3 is TGTGCCAGCAGCTCCGACAGCTATCAGCCCCAGCATTTT. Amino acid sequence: CASSSDSYQPQHF.